This T cell receptor beta chain comes out of a study of cytomegalovirus exposure and HLA in healthy donors. Use of 60 Vbeta and 13 Jbeta primers characterized the PCR. Repertoires were generated with immunoSEQ multiplex PCR, while TCRdb's copy carries only in-frame clones and drops some. Of roughly 150,000 clones listed, around 66% are singletons. With regard to this clone: Its antigen remains unknown.

Points from the study as a whole: Versus the 666-donor mean, an Asian-associated ancestry cluster reportedly showed fewer N-insertions in a later analysis. Reports indicated that the classifier achieved high specificity and sensitivity in diagnosing cytomegalovirus status.

Per germline, CDR1 SGHTA and CDR2 FQGNSA. The CDR3 runs 15 residues. V was trimmed by 3 bases and J by 2 bases, leaving 12 bases between them. The sequencing input was PBMCs. The TCR comes from a woman aged 30 to 39 in good health and CMV-seropositive. This chain joins TRBV7-2 and TRBJ2-3, with a possible D match to TRBD2 (6 bases). The CDR3 loop is CASSLRRGYTDTQYF. CDR3 sequence (DNA): TGTGCCAGCAGCTTGAGGCGGGGATACACAGATACGCAGTATTTT.